Following are 21 T cell receptor beta chains from one sample sequenced in a study of blood T cell repertoires in COVID-19. Libraries were prepared by immunoSEQ multiplex PCR; TCRdb keeps only in-frame clonotypes and omits some of them. The repertoire holds tens of thousands of clones, with approximately 75% as singletons. Material: peripheral blood. Every receptor here comes from a woman in her forties or fifties with acute or convalescent COVID-19.

This clone has a count of ten or more. V gene TRBV7-2 combines with J gene TRBJ1-2; D is perhaps TRBD1 (5 bases). The CDR3 totals 15 residues. V lost 8 bases to trimming and J lost 5 bases, with 21 bases between them. Germline V gene data show CDR1 as SGHTA and CDR2 as FQGNSA. The CDR3 region has the DNA TGTGCCAGCCGTCAGAGCCCCCAGGGTTTTTATGGCTACACCTTC. It codes for CASRQSPQGFYGYTF.

The chain joins TRBV14 to TRBJ2-1, with 7 bases identical to TRBD2. The CDR3 has 13 amino acids. CDR1 is SGHDN, CDR2 FVKESK, per germline. The junction had 5 bases not matched to a gene; V was cut back by 4 bases and J by 8 bases. The CDR3 DNA reads as TGTGCCAGCAGCCCGAGACTAGCAGATGAGCAGTTCTTC. This codes for CASSPRLADEQFF.

The genes are TRBV6-5 and TRBJ1-2; 10 nucleotides match TRBD1. Germline CDR1 reads MNHEY; CDR2 reads SVGAGI. V shed 7 bases, J shed 4 bases, and the junction held 9 bases outside the gene matches. The CDR3 runs to 15 residues. The CDR3, as DNA: TGTGCCAGCACCTTTGGACAGGGGGGTGCCTATGGCTACACCTTC. It encodes CASTFGQGGAYGYTF.

The table lists this clone with a few counts. The chain links TRBV28 to TRBJ2-7, with 7 bases matching TRBD1. V lost 4 bases, J lost 5 bases, and 8 bases stayed unmatched. CDR3 length: 14 residues. Germline V gene data show CDR1 as MDHEN and CDR2 as SYDVKM. The CDR3 spells CASSWDSTFHEQYF. The CDR3 DNA follows: TGTGCCAGCAGTTGGGACAGTACCTTCCACGAGCAGTACTTC. Full variable domain (missing parts from reference TRBV28 and TRBJ2-7): DVKVTQSSRYLVKRTGEKVFLECVQDMDHENMFWYRQDPGLGLRLIYFSYDVKMKEKGDIPEGYSVSREKKERFSLILESASTNQTSMYLCASSWDSTFHEQYFGPGTRLTVT.

The gene calls are TRBV28 and TRBJ1-2, with 9 bases that match TRBD1. The CDR3 covers 14 residues. J gave up 4 bases and V 5 bases, and 5 bases lay outside the gene matches. Germline V gene sequence: CDR1 MDHEN, CDR2 SYDVKM. The CDR3 sequence is CASSPGTGSYGYTF. The CDR3 DNA reads as TGTGCCAGCAGTCCCGGGACAGGGAGCTATGGCTACACCTTC.

Notes on this clone: Other DNA sequences in the sample encode the same CDR3. V gene TRBV29-1 combines with J gene TRBJ1-2; a possible D gene is TRBD1 (6 bases). The CDR3 loop spans 12 amino acids. Germline loops: CDR1 SQVTM, CDR2 ANQGSEA. V gave up 5 bases and J gave up 5 bases, with 12 bases separating them. CDR3 sequence (DNA): TGCAGCGTTAGGGCAGGGGATTATGGCTACACCTTC. Amino acid sequence: CSVRAGDYGYTF.

V and J are TRBV30 and TRBJ1-1; possible D gene TRBD1, 5 bases. Trimming removed 2 bases from V and 9 bases from J, with 13 bases in between. Per the germline V gene, CDR1 is GTSNPN and CDR2 is SVGIG (reference sequence). The CDR3 spans 12 residues. The CDR3 DNA follows: TGTGCCTGGAGTCCCCGGGGGGGACAAGCTTTCTTT. The encoded protein is CAWSPRGGQAFF.

The chain links TRBV7-3 to TRBJ2-3, with D tentatively TRBD1 (5 bases). CDR3 length equals 15 residues. Germline V CDR1 and CDR2: SGHTA, FQGTGA. Trimming removed 2 bases at V and 6 bases at J, with 15 bases between. Here the CDR3 DNA reads TGTGCCAGCAGCTTACTGCAGGGTCCAGGGGATACGCAGTATTTT. Translating gives CASSLLQGPGDTQYF.

This chain joins TRBV5-8 and TRBJ2-5; TRBD2 aligns across 11 bases. This CDR3 is 16 amino acids long. The junction had 3 bases not matched to a gene; V was cut back by 2 bases and J by 0 bases. CDR1 and CDR2 from the germline V gene are SGHTS and YDEGEE. The CDR3 bases are TGTGCCAGCAGCTTCTTACTAGCGGGGGACCAAGAGACCCAGTACTTC. This codes for CASSFLLAGDQETQYF. Based on the CDR3 plus reference TRBV5-8 and TRBJ2-5, the full variable domain is EAGVTQSPTHLIKTRGQQATLRCSPISGHTSVYWYQQALGLGLQFLLWYDEGEERNRGNFPPRFSGRQFPNYSSELNVNALELEDSALYLCASSFLLAGDQETQYFGPGTRLLVL.

The sample holds one count of this clone. The chain is built from TRBV7-2 and TRBJ2-5, with D maybe TRBD2 (6 bases). With 0 bases removed from V and 7 bases from J, the gap between germline ends came to 15 bases. This CDR3 is 15 amino acids long. Germline CDR1 reads SGHTA; CDR2 reads FQGNSA. The CDR3, as DNA: TGTGCCAGCAGCTTAGCCCAGAACGTGGGGGGGACCCAGTACTTC. Amino acids: CASSLAQNVGGTQYF.

This chain links TRBV4-1 with TRBJ2-3; 9 nucleotides align to TRBD2. The junction had 10 bases not matched to a gene; V was cut back by 2 bases and J by 7 bases. Germline CDR1 is MGHRA and CDR2 is YSYEKL. CDR3 length: 16 amino acids. The CDR3 reads CASSQQSAGGANTQYF. CDR3 coding DNA: TGCGCCAGCAGCCAACAAAGCGCGGGGGGGGCTAATACGCAGTATTTT.

The chain employs TRBV5-4 and TRBJ2-3, with TRBD1 identical over 7 bases. The germline V gene has CDR1 SGHNT and CDR2 YYREEE (reference sequence). CDR3 length: 16 amino acids. The junction had 8 bases not matched to a gene; V was cut back by 4 bases and J by 0 bases. CDR3 coding DNA: TGTGCCAGCAGCACAGGGACAGTTACTAGCACAGATACGCAGTATTTT. Translating gives CASSTGTVTSTDTQYF.

The chain joins TRBV19 to TRBJ2-1; 7 bases match TRBD2. Germline loops: CDR1 LNHDA, CDR2 SQIVND (reference sequence). The V segment lost 6 bases and the J segment 4 bases; nucleotides outside the gene matches: 6. The CDR3 totals 14 residues. Written as DNA, the CDR3 is TGTGCCAGTAGAAAGCGGGGAGAATACAATGAGCAGTTCTTC. Translation: CASRKRGEYNEQFF.

The chain is built from TRBV7-8 and TRBJ2-5; 10 bases align to TRBD1. V was clipped by 5 bases and J by 5 bases; unmatched bases: 8. The CDR3 sequence is 15 residues long. Germline V gene data show CDR1 as SGHVS and CDR2 as FQNEAQ. The CDR3 reads CASSARTGGRETQYF. Here the CDR3 DNA reads TGTGCCAGCAGCGCCCGGACAGGGGGTAGGGAGACCCAGTACTTC.

The chain joins TRBV19 to TRBJ1-6; D is unclear. There are 15 residues in the CDR3. The V gene lost 5 bases and the J gene lost 6 bases, with 14 bases spanning the gap. CDR1 and CDR2 from the germline V gene are LNHDA and SQIVND (reference sequence). The CDR3 here is CASSPDGRTNSPLHF. Here the CDR3 DNA reads TGTGCCAGTAGTCCTGATGGCAGAACTAATTCACCCCTCCACTTT.

CDR3 bases: TGTGCCAGCAGCCTCGGGAGCTCTGGAAACACCATATATTTT. Translation gives CASSLGSSGNTIYF. The rearrangement joins TRBV9 to TRBJ1-3, with D unresolved. CDR1 is SGDLS and CDR2 is YYNGEE in the germline V gene. The CDR3 consists of 14 residues. Deletions cut 4 bases from V and 0 bases from J, with 8 bases between.

The rearrangement joins TRBV28 to TRBJ1-2; D not resolved. The CDR3 runs 13 residues. Germline CDR1 and CDR2: MDHEN and SYDVKM. V lost 8 bases and J lost 4, with 14 bases in between. CDR3 in amino acids: CASFEELSYGYTF. The CDR3 DNA follows: TGTGCCAGCTTCGAGGAACTGAGCTATGGCTACACCTTC.

In its sample, this clone was seen a few times. J is TRBJ2-7 and V is TRBV5-5, with TRBD2 matching 11 bases. Germline loops: CDR1 SGHKS, CDR2 YYEKEE (reference sequence). This CDR3 spans 16 amino acids. V dropped 0 bases and J dropped 2; count of bases not matched to a gene: 4. In DNA form, the CDR3 reads TGTGCCAGCAGCTTGGAGGGGACTAGCGGTCCCTACGAGCAGTACTTC. It yields the protein CASSLEGTSGPYEQYF.

CDR3 bases: TGTGCCAGCAGCCCTACCGGGACAGGGTTATGCAATCAGCCCCAGCATTTT. It codes for CASSPTGTGLCNQPQHF. The chain couples TRBV21-1 to TRBJ1-5; the table calls TRBD1, which could not be checked here. TRBV21-1 is marked as a pseudogene. This CDR3 is built from 17 residues.

The V and J genes are TRBV6-5 and TRBJ2-7, with 7 positions matching TRBD1. CDR3 length: 15 amino acids. Germline V gene lookup returns CDR1 MNHEY and CDR2 SVGAGI. V was clipped by 5 bases and J by 0 bases; unmatched bases: 7. The CDR3 DNA sequence: TGTGCCAGCAGTCGGGACAGTTCCAGCTCCTACGAGCAGTACTTC. This translates into CASSRDSSSSYEQYF.

Only one count was recorded for this clone. The chain combines TRBV6-5 with TRBJ2-1; D gene ambiguous. The V end was cut by 5 bases, the J end by 0 bases, with 5 bases between. CDR1 and CDR2 (germline): MNHEY, SVGAGI. There are 13 residues in the CDR3. The DNA of the CDR3 is TGTGCCAGCAGTCGGGTCTCCTACAATGAGCAGTTCTTC. Amino acids: CASSRVSYNEQFF.